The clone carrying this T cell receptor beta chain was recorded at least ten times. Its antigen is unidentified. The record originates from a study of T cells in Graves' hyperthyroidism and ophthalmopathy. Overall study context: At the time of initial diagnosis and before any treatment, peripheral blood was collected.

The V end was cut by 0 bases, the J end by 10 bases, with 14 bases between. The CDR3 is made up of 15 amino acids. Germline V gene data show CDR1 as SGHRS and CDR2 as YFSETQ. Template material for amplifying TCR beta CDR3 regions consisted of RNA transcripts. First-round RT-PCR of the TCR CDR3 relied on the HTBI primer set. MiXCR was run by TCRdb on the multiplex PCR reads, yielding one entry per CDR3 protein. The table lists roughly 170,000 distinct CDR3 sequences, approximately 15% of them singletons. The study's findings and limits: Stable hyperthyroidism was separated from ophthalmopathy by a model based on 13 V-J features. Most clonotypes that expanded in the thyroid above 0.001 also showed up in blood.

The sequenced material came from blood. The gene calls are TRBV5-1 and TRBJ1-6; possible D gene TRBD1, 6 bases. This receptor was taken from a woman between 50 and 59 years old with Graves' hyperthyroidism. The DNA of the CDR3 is TGCGCCAGCAGCTTGGGGCCAGGGGAAGAGTCACCCCTCCACTTT. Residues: CASSLGPGEESPLHF.